Reported below is one TCR beta chain. What it binds is unknown. A much larger clone sits a single nucleotide away, making a read error possible. Time point noted: persistent/refractory GD, antithyroid drugs over 5 years with positive TRAb. From RNA extracted from PBMCs, the TCR library was made. The length of the CDR3 is 13 residues. Per the germline V gene, CDR1 is KGHDR and CDR2 is SFDVKD. With iRepertoire HTBI primers and Arm-PCR of CDR3 regions, TCR beta libraries were built. TCRdb itself ran the multiplex PCR reads through MiXCR, one entry per CDR3 protein. The sample has 430,000 or so distinct CDR3 sequences, over 20% seen once. The data belong to a study of regulatory T cells in long-lasting Graves disease. Study results and caveats: The TCR repertoire of persistent Graves' patients was less diverse than that of newly diagnosed ones.

This TCR was sampled from a female donor with Graves disease. The sequenced sample was peripheral blood mononuclear cells (PBMCs), obtained when the disease was refractory, from a patient treated with antithyroid drugs. J is TRBJ2-7 and V is TRBV24-1, with D possibly TRBD1 on 6 matching bases. The CDR3 coding sequence is TGTGCCGCCAGTCAGGACAGTTTCTACGAGCAGTACTTC. As protein: CAASQDSFYEQYF.